The T cell receptor (beta chain) under discussion was sequenced for a study of cytomegalovirus exposure and HLA in healthy donors. Both 60 Vbeta primers and 13 Jbeta primers went into the PCR. TCRdb's copy holds only in-frame clones and misses some; the assay was immunoSEQ multiplex PCR. The table records more than 95,000 clones, about 10% of them present only once. Germline values: CDR1 SGHAT, CDR2 FQNNGV. This CDR3 is built from 14 residues. Trimming took 0 bases from V and 3 from J; bases not matched to a gene: 2. The chain recombines TRBV11-2 with TRBJ2-7; 7 bases line up with TRBD2. The sequenced sample was PBMCs. The receptor was isolated from a man aged 30 to 45 in good health and CMV-seronegative. CDR3 sequence: CASSLEGGSYEQYF. CDR3 nucleotides: TGTGCCAGCAGCTTAGAGGGGGGGAGCTACGAGCAGTACTTC. Full variable domain (remainder filled in from reference TRBV11-2 and TRBJ2-7): EAGVAQSPRYKIIEKRQSVAFWCNPISGHATLYWYQQILGQGPKLLIQFQNNGVVDDSQLPKDRFSAERLKGVDSTLKIQPAKLEDSAVYLCASSLEGGSYEQYFGPGTRLTVT.